Listed here are 26 T cell receptor beta chains from one sample, sequenced in a study of CD8+ T cells in alopecia areata. Following extraction, RNA underwent reverse transcription to cDNA, which served as the sequencing template. Sequencing was performed with immunoSEQ multiplex PCR; in TCRdb, only in-frame clones are kept and a portion is missing. The profile shows approximately 180,000 clones, roughly 60% of them singletons. Sequencing used CD4+ T cells sorted from blood, obtained at week 0. The receptors here all came from a human donor with alopecia areata.

The chain couples TRBV11-1 to TRBJ2-5; D gene unclear. CDR3 length equals 12 residues. Germline V gene data show CDR1 as SGHAT and CDR2 as FQDESV (reference sequence). The V end was cut by 2 bases, the J end by 4 bases, with 5 bases between. The CDR3 bases are TGTGCCAGCAGCTTATTGAGAGAGACCCAGTACTTC. Its protein is CASSLLRETQYF.

V usage is TRBV9 and J usage is TRBJ2-7, with 7 positions matching TRBD2. From germline, CDR1 is SGDLS and CDR2 YYNGEE. CDR3 length equals 13 residues. V lost 0 bases to trimming and J lost 7 bases; unmatched junction nucleotides: 4. This CDR3 is CASSVDARGEQYF. For the CDR3, the DNA is TGTGCCAGCAGCGTAGACGCGCGGGGGGAGCAGTACTTC. Full variable domain (remainder filled in from reference TRBV9 and TRBJ2-7): DSGVTQTPKHLITATGQRVTLRCSPRSGDLSVYWYQQSLDQGLQFLIQYYNGEERAKGNILERFSAQQFPDLHSELNLSSLELGDSALYFCASSVDARGEQYFGPGTRLTVT.

This clone was seen only a few times. The gene calls are TRBV9 and TRBJ2-1; D may correspond to TRBD1 or TRBD2 (5 bases each). Looked up from germline, CDR1 is SGDLS and CDR2 is YYNGEE. Trimming removed 4 bases at V and 6 bases at J, with 11 bases between. The CDR3 is made up of 13 amino acids. The CDR3 region has the DNA TGTGCCAGCAGCCCTCAGGGAGTCAATGAGCAGTTCTTC. It translates to CASSPQGVNEQFF.

In its sample, this clone ranks as medium-sized. This chain links TRBV5-1 with TRBJ2-7; TRBD2 might be the D (5 bases). The CDR3 is 12 amino acids. Germline CDR1 and CDR2: SGHRS and YFSETQ. V lost 0 bases and J 6 bases, leaving 7 bases between the germline ends. The CDR3 region is CASSLDEGEQYF. The CDR3 DNA reads TGCGCCAGCAGCTTGGATGAGGGCGAGCAGTACTTC.

The J gene is TRBJ2-7, the V gene TRBV18, with 9 bases matching TRBD1. Per germline, CDR1 KGHSH and CDR2 LQKENI. Losses at the gene ends were 4 bases for V and 2 bases for J; bases not matched to a gene: 6. This CDR3 spans 15 amino acids. The CDR3 sequence: CASSREGQGAYEQYF. CDR3 DNA: TGTGCCAGCTCACGCGAGGGACAGGGTGCCTACGAGCAGTACTTC. Supplemented by reference TRBV18 and TRBJ2-7, the full variable domain reads NAGVMQNPRHLVRRRGQEARLRCSPMKGHSHVYWYRQLPEEGLKFMVYLQKENIIDESGMPKERFSAEFPKEGPSILRIQQVVRGDSAAYFCASSREGQGAYEQYFGPGTRLTVT.

This chain links TRBV30 with TRBJ1-1; no clear D gene. Trimming took off 8 bases at V and 0 bases at J, with 10 bases between the two ends. CDR1 GTSNPN and CDR2 SVGIG come from the germline V gene (reference sequence). CDR3 length: 12 amino acids. For the CDR3, the DNA is TGTGCCCTGCACCTCATGAACACTGAAGCTTTCTTT. Protein sequence: CALHLMNTEAFF.

The rearrangement uses TRBV18 and TRBJ2-5; 7 nucleotides align to TRBD1. V lost 1 base to trimming and J lost 1 base; unmatched junction nucleotides: 3. The CDR3 has 15 amino acids. Germline V CDR1 and CDR2: KGHSH, LQKENI. CDR3 in DNA: TGTGCCAGCTCACCACAGGGACAGATCCAAGAGACCCAGTACTTC. It specifies CASSPQGQIQETQYF.

The V and J genes are TRBV9 and TRBJ2-7; D remains unclear. The V and J ends lost 0 bases and 1 base respectively, with 8 bases between them. Germline loops: CDR1 SGDLS, CDR2 YYNGEE. This CDR3 contains 14 residues. CDR3 DNA sequence: TGTGCCAGCAGCGTAGATCTCAGTTCCTACGAGCAGTACTTC. Its protein is CASSVDLSSYEQYF.

This clone was counted a few times. This chain joins TRBV7-3 and TRBJ2-1; 8 bases are shared with TRBD1. The CDR3 is 18 amino acids. V was pared by 2 bases and J by 1 base, with 10 bases of the junction left unmatched. Germline CDR1 and CDR2: SGHTA and FQGTGA. Here the CDR3 DNA reads TGTGCCAGCAGCTTATTAACAGGGGGTTGGGAGTCCTACAATGAGCAGTTCTTC. It translates to CASSLLTGGWESYNEQFF.

V gene TRBV30 combines with J gene TRBJ1-4; tentatively, D is TRBD1 (6 bases). V lost 4 bases to trimming and J lost 8 bases, with 20 bases between them. The germline gives CDR1 GTSNPN, CDR2 SVGIG (reference sequence). This CDR3 contains 15 residues. This chain's CDR3 is CAWTLQGGVGEKLFF. Here the CDR3 DNA reads TGTGCCTGGACCCTACAGGGAGGGGTTGGGGAAAAACTGTTTTTT.

The chain links TRBV6-6 to TRBJ1-1, with a weak D call TRBD1 (5 bases). Germline V gene lookup returns CDR1 MNHNY and CDR2 SVGAGI (reference sequence). Deletions cut 2 bases from V and 4 bases from J, with 5 bases between. The CDR3 extends over 12 amino acids. The CDR3 DNA is TGTGCCAGCAGTTACGGGGGCACTGAAGCTTTCTTT. As protein: CASSYGGTEAFF.

This clone came up a few times. The chain employs TRBV29-1 and TRBJ1-1; 9 bases map to TRBD1. V was pared by 7 bases and J by 4 bases, with 4 bases of the junction left unmatched. The CDR3 spans 12 residues. From germline, CDR1 is SQVTM and CDR2 ANQGSEA. Here the CDR3 DNA reads TGCAGCGCCAAGACAGGGGGCACTGAAGCTTTCTTT. Residues: CSAKTGGTEAFF. Supplemented by reference TRBV29-1 and TRBJ1-1, the full variable domain reads SAVISQKPSRDICQRGTSLTIQCQVDSQVTMMFWYRQQPGQSLTLIATANQGSEATYESGFVIDKFPISRPNLTFSTLTVSNMSPEDSSIYLCSAKTGGTEAFFGQGTRLTVV.

The J gene is TRBJ1-6, the V gene TRBV2, with D uncertain. Trimming removed 5 bases at V and 4 bases at J, with 12 bases between. This CDR3 region has 15 residues. CDR1 and CDR2 (germline): SNHLY, FYNNEI. The CDR3 DNA reads as TGTGCCAGCAGTTCCTACAGCGGGTATAATTCACCCCTCCACTTT. It translates to CASSSYSGYNSPLHF.

This clone has just a few counts. The chain is built from TRBV7-2 and TRBJ2-4; perhaps TRBD2 as D (5 bases). This CDR3 spans 16 amino acids. Germline loops: CDR1 SGHTA, CDR2 FQGNSA. The germline V and J ends were trimmed by 5 bases and 0 bases, with 14 bases remaining between them. CDR3 sequence (DNA): TGTGCCAGCAGCGGCAGCGGTCACGGAGCCAAAAACATTCAGTACTTC. It encodes CASSGSGHGAKNIQYF. The full variable domain, in which reference TRBV7-2 and TRBJ2-4 provide the parts outside the CDR3, is GAGVSQSPSNKVTEKGKDVELRCDPISGHTALYWYRQSLGQGLEFLIYFQGNSAPDKSGLPSDRFSAERTGGSVSTLTIQRTQQEDSAVYLCASSGSGHGAKNIQYFGAGTRLSVL.

This chain joins TRBV7-2 and TRBJ1-6; TRBD1 agrees at 8 bases. V gave up 1 base and J gave up 8 bases; unmatched junction bases: 4. The CDR3 has 15 residues. Germline V CDR1 and CDR2: SGHTA, FQGNSA. CDR3 coding DNA: TGTGCCAGCAGCTTAGGACAGGGGATGGATTCACCCCTCCACTTT. Translation: CASSLGQGMDSPLHF.

This clone appeared many times. This chain uses TRBV6-1 with TRBJ1-1; perhaps TRBD1 as D (5 bases). V was shortened by 8 bases and J by 8 bases, with 18 bases between the two germline ends. CDR3 length: 13 amino acids. Per germline, CDR1 MNHNS and CDR2 SASEGT. CDR3 protein: CASCEKGRLEAFF. CDR3 bases: TGTGCCAGCTGCGAGAAGGGACGCTTAGAAGCTTTCTTT.

In its sample, this clone was seen once. The chain combines TRBV6-6 with TRBJ2-3, with TRBD2 matching 14 bases. Germline V gene sequence: CDR1 MNHNY, CDR2 SVGAGI (reference sequence). There are 16 residues in the CDR3. V dropped 7 bases and J dropped 1; count of bases not matched to a gene: 4. The CDR3 region is CASNRGLAGGTDTQYF. The CDR3 DNA follows: TGTGCCAGCAATCGGGGACTAGCGGGGGGCACAGATACGCAGTATTTT.

The chain uses TRBV29-1 and TRBJ1-5, with 10 nucleotides matching TRBD1. The CDR3 has 12 residues. After removal of 4 bases from V and 7 bases from J, the junction contained 1 base not matched to a gene. Per the germline V gene, CDR1 is SQVTM and CDR2 is ANQGSEA. CDR3 sequence reads: CSVGTGGQPQHF. The CDR3 coding sequence is TGCAGCGTTGGGACAGGGGGACAGCCCCAGCATTTT.

The genes are TRBV10-3 and TRBJ1-1; D is perhaps TRBD1 (6 bases). Germline V lookup: CDR1 ENHRY, CDR2 SYGVKD. The length of the CDR3 is 12 residues. V was pared by 6 bases and J by 8 bases, with 13 bases between. The CDR3 region is CAIRGNREEAFF. The CDR3 DNA reads as TGTGCCATCAGGGGTAACAGGGAAGAAGCTTTCTTT.

The V call is TRBV29-1, the J call TRBJ1-1; the D gene is possibly TRBD1 (6 bases). The CDR3 extends over 12 amino acids. CDR1 is SQVTM, CDR2 ANQGSEA, per germline. The V end lost 4 bases, the J end lost 3 bases, and 9 bases lay between the germline ends. The CDR3 nucleotides are TGCAGCGTTGCGGACAGAGACACTGAAGCTTTCTTT. This translates into CSVADRDTEAFF. Variable domain in full (rest from reference TRBV29-1 and TRBJ1-1): SAVISQKPSRDICQRGTSLTIQCQVDSQVTMMFWYRQQPGQSLTLIATANQGSEATYESGFVIDKFPISRPNLTFSTLTVSNMSPEDSSIYLCSVADRDTEAFFGQGTRLTVV.

The chain recombines TRBV18 with TRBJ1-1, with TRBD1 as a possible D gene (5 bases). Germline V CDR1 and CDR2: KGHSH, LQKENI. The CDR3 runs to 13 residues. Trimming took off 3 bases at V and 3 bases at J, with 8 bases between the two ends. In DNA, the CDR3 is TGTGCCAGCTCACCGGGGGGTGACACTGAAGCTTTCTTT. Translation gives CASSPGGDTEAFF.

This clone showed up just once. The J gene is TRBJ1-1, the V gene TRBV4-3; D is undetermined. The V end lost 1 base, the J end lost 10 bases, and 16 bases lay between the germline ends. CDR1 LGHNA and CDR2 YSLEER come from the germline V gene. CDR3 size: 14 residues. CDR3 protein: CASSQGTALSRAFF. CDR3 coding DNA: TGCGCCAGCAGCCAAGGTACAGCGCTAAGTAGAGCTTTCTTT.

In its sample, this clone was seen a few times. The chain joins TRBV30 to TRBJ2-7; 11 bases agree with TRBD1. Germline V gene lookup returns CDR1 GTSNPN and CDR2 SVGIG (reference sequence). CDR3 size: 14 residues. Unmatched junction bases numbered 3, after V lost 4 bases and J lost 1 base. The CDR3 reads CAWTGQGVSYEQYF. Here the CDR3 DNA reads TGTGCCTGGACGGGACAGGGGGTGTCCTACGAGCAGTACTTC.

This clone was seen only a few times. The chain employs TRBV9 and TRBJ2-3; 9 nucleotides align to TRBD2. Germline V lookup: CDR1 SGDLS, CDR2 YYNGEE. The ends lost 4 bases at V and 0 bases at J; junction bases unmatched: 9. This CDR3 has 17 amino acids. Here the CDR3 DNA reads TGTGCCAGCAGCCCCCGAGCGGGGGGCCCTAGCACAGATACGCAGTATTTT. Its translation is CASSPRAGGPSTDTQYF. Filled out from reference TRBV9 and TRBJ2-3, the complete variable domain reads DSGVTQTPKHLITATGQRVTLRCSPRSGDLSVYWYQQSLDQGLQFLIQYYNGEERAKGNILERFSAQQFPDLHSELNLSSLELGDSALYFCASSPRAGGPSTDTQYFGPGTRLTVL.

A few counts support this clone. Other nucleotide sequences from this sample produce the same CDR3. The chain is built from TRBV29-1 and TRBJ2-3; 7 bases map to TRBD2. The CDR3 has 12 residues. Looked up from germline, CDR1 is SQVTM and CDR2 is ANQGSEA. J gave up 1 base and V 5 bases, and 0 bases lay outside the gene matches. The chain's CDR3 is CSVSGGTDTQYF. In nucleotides, the CDR3 is TGCAGCGTTAGCGGGGGCACAGATACGCAGTATTTT.

The rearrangement uses TRBV11-2 and TRBJ2-3; 10 bases map to TRBD2. Germline loops: CDR1 SGHAT, CDR2 FQNNGV. V dropped 4 bases and J dropped 15; count of bases not matched to a gene: 13. CDR3 length: 14 amino acids. This CDR3 reads CASSYPFERGGLYF. In nucleotides, the CDR3 is TGTGCCAGCAGCTATCCCTTTGAGCGGGGGGGCCTTTATTTT. Full variable domain (remainder filled in from reference TRBV11-2 and TRBJ2-3): EAGVAQSPRYKIIEKRQSVAFWCNPISGHATLYWYQQILGQGPKLLIQFQNNGVVDDSQLPKDRFSAERLKGVDSTLKIQPAKLEDSAVYLCASSYPFERGGLYFGPGTRLTVL.